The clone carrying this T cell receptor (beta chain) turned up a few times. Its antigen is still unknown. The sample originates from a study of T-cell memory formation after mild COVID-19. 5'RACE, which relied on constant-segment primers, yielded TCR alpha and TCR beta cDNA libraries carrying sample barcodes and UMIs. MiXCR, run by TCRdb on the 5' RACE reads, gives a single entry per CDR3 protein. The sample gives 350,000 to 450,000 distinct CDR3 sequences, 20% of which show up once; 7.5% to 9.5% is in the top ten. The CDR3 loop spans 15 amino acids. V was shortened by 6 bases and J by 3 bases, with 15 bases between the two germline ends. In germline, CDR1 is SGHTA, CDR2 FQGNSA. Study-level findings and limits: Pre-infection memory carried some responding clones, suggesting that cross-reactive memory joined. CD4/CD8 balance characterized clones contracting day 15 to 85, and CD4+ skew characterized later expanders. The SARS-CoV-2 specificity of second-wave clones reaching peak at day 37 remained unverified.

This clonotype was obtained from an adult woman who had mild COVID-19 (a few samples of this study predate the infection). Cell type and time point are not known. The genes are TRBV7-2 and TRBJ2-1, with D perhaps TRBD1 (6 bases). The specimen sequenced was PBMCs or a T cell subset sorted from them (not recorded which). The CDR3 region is CASRKTGFDYNEQFF. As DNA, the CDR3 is TGTGCCAGCAGAAAAACAGGGTTTGACTACAATGAGCAGTTCTTC.